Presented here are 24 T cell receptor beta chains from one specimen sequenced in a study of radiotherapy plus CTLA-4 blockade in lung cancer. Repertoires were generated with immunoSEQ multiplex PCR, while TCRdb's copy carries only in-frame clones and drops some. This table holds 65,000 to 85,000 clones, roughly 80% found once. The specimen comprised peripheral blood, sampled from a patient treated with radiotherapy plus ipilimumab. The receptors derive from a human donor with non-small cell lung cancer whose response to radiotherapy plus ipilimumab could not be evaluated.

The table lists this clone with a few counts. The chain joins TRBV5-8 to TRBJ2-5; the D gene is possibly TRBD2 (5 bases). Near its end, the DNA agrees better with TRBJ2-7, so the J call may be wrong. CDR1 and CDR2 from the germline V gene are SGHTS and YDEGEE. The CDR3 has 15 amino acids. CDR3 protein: CASSRGRWRAYEQYF. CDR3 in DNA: TGTGCCAGCAGCCGGGGTCGGTGGCGGGCCTACGAGCAGTACTTC.

The chain's CDR3 is CASSYARTGSGEQYF. The CDR3 DNA sequence: TGTGCCAGCAGTTATGCCCGGACAGGGAGTGGAGAGCAGTACTTC. The rearrangement joins TRBV6-5 to TRBJ2-7; 8 bases fit TRBD1. Germline-derived CDR1 and CDR2 are MNHEY and SVGAGI. The CDR3 covers 15 residues. The J segment lost 7 bases and the V segment lost 3 bases, leaving 11 bases of the junction unmatched.

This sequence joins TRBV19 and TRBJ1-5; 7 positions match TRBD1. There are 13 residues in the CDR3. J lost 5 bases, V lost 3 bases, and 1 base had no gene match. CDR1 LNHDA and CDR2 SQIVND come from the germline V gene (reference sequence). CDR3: CASSIDRDQPQHF. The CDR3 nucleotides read TGTGCCAGTAGTATCGACAGGGATCAGCCCCAGCATTTT.

The DNA of the CDR3 is TGTGCCAGCAGCTTGGGACAGGGGGATTCACCCCTCCACTTT. It codes for CASSLGQGDSPLHF. The chain has TRBV2 and TRBJ1-6; 11 positions match TRBD1. The J segment lost 8 bases and the V segment lost 6 bases, leaving 3 bases of the junction unmatched. CDR3 length equals 14 residues. The germline V gene has CDR1 SNHLY and CDR2 FYNNEI.

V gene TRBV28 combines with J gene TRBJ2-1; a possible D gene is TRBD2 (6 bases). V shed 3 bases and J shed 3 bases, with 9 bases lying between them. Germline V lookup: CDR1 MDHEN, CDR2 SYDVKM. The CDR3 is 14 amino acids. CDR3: CASSFLGGYNEQFF. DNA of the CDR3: TGTGCCAGCAGTTTTTTGGGGGGCTACAATGAGCAGTTCTTC.

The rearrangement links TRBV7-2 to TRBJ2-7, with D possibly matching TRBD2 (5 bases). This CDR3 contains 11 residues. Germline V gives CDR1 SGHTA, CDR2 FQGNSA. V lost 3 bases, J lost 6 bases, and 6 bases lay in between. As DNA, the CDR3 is TGTGCCAGCAGCTTCAGCGGCGAGCAGTACTTC. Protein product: CASSFSGEQYF.

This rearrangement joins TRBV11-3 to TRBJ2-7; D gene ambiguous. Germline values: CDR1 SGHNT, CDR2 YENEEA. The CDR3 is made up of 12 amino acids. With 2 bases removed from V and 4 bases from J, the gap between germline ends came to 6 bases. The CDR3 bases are TGTGCCAGCAGCTTATACAGTTACGAGCAGTACTTC. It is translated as CASSLYSYEQYF.

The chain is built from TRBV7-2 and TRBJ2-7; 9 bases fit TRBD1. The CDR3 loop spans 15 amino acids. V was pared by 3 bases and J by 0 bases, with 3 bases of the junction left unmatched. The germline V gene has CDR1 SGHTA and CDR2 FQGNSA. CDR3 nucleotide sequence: TGTGCCAGCAGCTTGGGGACAGGGCCCTCCTACGAGCAGTACTTC. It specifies CASSLGTGPSYEQYF.

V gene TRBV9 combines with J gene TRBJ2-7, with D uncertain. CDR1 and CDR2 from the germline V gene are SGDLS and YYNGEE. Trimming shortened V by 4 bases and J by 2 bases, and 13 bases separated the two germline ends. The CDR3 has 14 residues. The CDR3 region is CASSPHIATYEQYF. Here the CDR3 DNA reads TGTGCCAGCAGCCCCCACATTGCAACCTACGAGCAGTACTTC.

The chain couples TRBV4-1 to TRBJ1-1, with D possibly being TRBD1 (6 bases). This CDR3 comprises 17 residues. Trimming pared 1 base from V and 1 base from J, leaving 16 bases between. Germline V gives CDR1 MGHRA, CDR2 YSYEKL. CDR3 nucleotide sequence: TGCGCCAGCAGCCAAGGGCGTGGGGGGGCGAGGAACACTGAAGCTTTCTTT. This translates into CASSQGRGGARNTEAFF.

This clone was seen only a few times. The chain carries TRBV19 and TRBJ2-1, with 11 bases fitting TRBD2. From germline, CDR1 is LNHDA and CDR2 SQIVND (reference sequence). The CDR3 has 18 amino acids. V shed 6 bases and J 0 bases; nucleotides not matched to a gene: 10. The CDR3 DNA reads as TGTGCCAGTAGCCCACTAGCGGGAGTATTTTTCTCCTACAATGAGCAGTTCTTC. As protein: CASSPLAGVFFSYNEQFF.

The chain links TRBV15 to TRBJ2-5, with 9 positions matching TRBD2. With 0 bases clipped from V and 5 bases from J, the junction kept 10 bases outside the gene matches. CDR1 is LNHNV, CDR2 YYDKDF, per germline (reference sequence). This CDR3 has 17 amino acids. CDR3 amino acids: CATSRDRTSALRETQYF. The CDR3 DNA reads TGTGCCACCAGCAGAGATAGGACTAGCGCGCTTAGGGAGACCCAGTACTTC.

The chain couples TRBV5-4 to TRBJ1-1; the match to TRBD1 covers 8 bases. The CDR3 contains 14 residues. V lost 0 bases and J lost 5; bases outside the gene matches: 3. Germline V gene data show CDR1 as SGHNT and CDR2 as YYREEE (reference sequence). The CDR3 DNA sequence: TGTGCCAGCAGCTTGGGGGACAGGCCAACTGAAGCTTTCTTT. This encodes CASSLGDRPTEAFF.

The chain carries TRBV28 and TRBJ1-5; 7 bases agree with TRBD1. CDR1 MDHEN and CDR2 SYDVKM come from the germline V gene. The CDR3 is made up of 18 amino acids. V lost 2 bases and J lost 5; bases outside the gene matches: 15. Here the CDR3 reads CASSLPSMYRGEDQPQHF. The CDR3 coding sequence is TGTGCCAGCAGTTTACCCTCCATGTACAGGGGTGAAGATCAGCCCCAGCATTTT. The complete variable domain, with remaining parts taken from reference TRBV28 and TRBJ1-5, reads DVKVTQSSRYLVKRTGEKVFLECVQDMDHENMFWYRQDPGLGLRLIYFSYDVKMKEKGDIPEGYSVSREKKERFSLILESASTNQTSMYLCASSLPSMYRGEDQPQHFGDGTRLSIL.

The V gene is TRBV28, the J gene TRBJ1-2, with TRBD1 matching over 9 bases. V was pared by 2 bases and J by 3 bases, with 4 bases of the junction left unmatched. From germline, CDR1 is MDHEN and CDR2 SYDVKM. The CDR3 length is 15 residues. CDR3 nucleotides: TGTGCCAGCAGTTTAACAGGGGGCGTGGACTATGGCTACACCTTC. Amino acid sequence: CASSLTGGVDYGYTF.

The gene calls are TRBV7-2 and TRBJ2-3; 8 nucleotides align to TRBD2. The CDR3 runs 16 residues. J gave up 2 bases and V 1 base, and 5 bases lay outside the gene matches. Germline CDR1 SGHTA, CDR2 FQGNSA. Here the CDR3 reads CASSLDGGEVTDTQYF. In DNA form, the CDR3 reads TGTGCCAGCAGCTTAGACGGGGGGGAAGTCACAGATACGCAGTATTTT.

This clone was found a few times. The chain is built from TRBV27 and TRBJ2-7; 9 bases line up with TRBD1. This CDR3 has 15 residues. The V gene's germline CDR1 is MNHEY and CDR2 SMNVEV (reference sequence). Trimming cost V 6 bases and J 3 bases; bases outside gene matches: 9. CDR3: CASRPVGDRDYEQYF. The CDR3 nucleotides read TGTGCCAGCAGGCCGGTAGGGGACAGGGACTACGAGCAGTACTTC.

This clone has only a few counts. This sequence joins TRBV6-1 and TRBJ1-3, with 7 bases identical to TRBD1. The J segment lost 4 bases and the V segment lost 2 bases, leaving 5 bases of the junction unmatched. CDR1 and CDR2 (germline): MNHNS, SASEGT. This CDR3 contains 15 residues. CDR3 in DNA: TGTGCCAGCAGTGAAACCCGGGACAGCGGAAACACCATATATTTT. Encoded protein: CASSETRDSGNTIYF.

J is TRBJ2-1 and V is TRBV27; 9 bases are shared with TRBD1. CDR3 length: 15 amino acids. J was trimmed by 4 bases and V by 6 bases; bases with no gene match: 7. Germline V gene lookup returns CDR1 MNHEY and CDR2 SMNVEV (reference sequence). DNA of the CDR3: TGTGCCAGCAGCTCGGGACAGGGACGTTACAATGAGCAGTTCTTC. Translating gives CASSSGQGRYNEQFF.

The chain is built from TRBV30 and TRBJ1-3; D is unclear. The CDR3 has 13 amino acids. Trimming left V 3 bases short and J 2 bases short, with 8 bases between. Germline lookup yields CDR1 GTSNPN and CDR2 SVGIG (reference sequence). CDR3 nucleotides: TGTGCCTGGAGCCAGGTAGCTGGAAACACCATATATTTT. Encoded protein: CAWSQVAGNTIYF.

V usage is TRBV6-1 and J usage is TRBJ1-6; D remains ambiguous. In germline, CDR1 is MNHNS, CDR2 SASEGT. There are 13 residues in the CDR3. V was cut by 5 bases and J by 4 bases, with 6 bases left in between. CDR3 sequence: CASSPEYNSPLHF. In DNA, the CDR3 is TGTGCCAGCAGTCCCGAGTATAATTCACCCCTCCACTTT.

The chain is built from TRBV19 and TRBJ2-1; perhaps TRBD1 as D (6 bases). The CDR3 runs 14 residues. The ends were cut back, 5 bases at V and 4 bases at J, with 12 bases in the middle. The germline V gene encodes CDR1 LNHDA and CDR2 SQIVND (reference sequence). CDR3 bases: TGTGCCAGTAGTGGGCTACAGGGATACAATGAGCAGTTCTTC. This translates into CASSGLQGYNEQFF.

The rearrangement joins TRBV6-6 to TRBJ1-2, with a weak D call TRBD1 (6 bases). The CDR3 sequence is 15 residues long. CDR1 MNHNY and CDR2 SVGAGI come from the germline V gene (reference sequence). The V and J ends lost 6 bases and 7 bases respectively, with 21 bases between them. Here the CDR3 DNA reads TGTGCCAGCAGCTACGAAACGGGGGGCGCGTTTGGCTACACCTTC. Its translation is CASSYETGGAFGYTF.

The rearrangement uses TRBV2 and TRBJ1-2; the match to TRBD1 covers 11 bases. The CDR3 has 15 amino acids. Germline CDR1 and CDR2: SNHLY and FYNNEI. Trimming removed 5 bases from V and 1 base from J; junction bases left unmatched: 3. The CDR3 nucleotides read TGTGCCAGCAGTTTGGGACAGGGGGTTAACTATGGCTACACCTTC. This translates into CASSLGQGVNYGYTF.